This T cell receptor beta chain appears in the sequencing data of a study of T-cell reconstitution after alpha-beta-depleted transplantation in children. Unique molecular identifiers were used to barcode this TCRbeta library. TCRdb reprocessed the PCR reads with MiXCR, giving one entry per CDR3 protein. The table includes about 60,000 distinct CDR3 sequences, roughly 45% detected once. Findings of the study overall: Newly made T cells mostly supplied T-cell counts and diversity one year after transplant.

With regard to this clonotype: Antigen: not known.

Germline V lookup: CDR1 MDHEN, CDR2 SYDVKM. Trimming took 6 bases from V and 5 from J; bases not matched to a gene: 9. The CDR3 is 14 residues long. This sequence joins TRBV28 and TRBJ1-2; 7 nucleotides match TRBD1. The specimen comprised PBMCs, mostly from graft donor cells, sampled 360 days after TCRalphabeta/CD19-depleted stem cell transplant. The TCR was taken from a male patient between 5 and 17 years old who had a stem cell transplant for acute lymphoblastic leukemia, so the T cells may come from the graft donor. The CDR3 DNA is TGTGCCAGCAGAGTTCCGACAGGGCAATATGGCTACACCTTC. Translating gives CASRVPTGQYGYTF.